This TCR beta chain was documented in a study of cytomegalovirus exposure and HLA in healthy donors. Study at large: Earlier sequencing of some 190 million T cells yielded under 120 million unique TCR beta sequences. Genotyping showed 70% to 90% of approximately 430 donors falling in the Caucasian-associated ancestry cluster.

A few counts support this clone. Its target is not known. It was with 60 Vbeta and 13 Jbeta primers that the PCR ran. This table comes from immunoSEQ multiplex PCR, and its TCRdb copy is limited to in-frame clones, with some not included. The data hold 150,000 or so clones, with around two thirds observed a single time. Study-level findings and limits: A later analysis showed HLA-associated TCR beta chains outstripping equally common others in clonal expansion.

V lost 4 bases to trimming and J lost 4 bases, with 14 bases between them. Germline loops: CDR1 ENHRY, CDR2 SYGVKD. CDR3 length: 14 amino acids. The sample taken for sequencing was PBMCs. The chain has TRBV10-3 and TRBJ2-7; weak D call: TRBD1 (8 bases). This receptor was taken from a man under 40 in good health and CMV-seropositive. The CDR3 here is CAISAGQGGYEQYF. The CDR3, as DNA: TGTGCCATCAGTGCCGGACAGGGAGGGTACGAGCAGTACTTC.